Below are 32 T cell receptor beta chains sequenced from a single sample in a study of patients with pleural tuberculosis. TCRdb analysed the reads with MiXCR anew, one entry per CDR3 protein. The sample has 45,000 to 55,000 distinct CDR3 sequences, around 6.7% seen once; the top ten hold around 15%. These receptors came from a human donor with pleural tuberculosis.

This clonotype appeared many times. The rearrangement uses TRBV6-2 or TRBV6-3 and TRBJ2-3; 9 bases line up with TRBD1. The length of the CDR3 is 15 residues. The germline CDR1 and CDR2 sequences are MNHEY and SVGEGT. V lost 2 bases and J lost 3; bases outside the gene matches: 3. CDR3 protein: CASSYGDRVTDTQYF. CDR3 coding DNA: TGTGCCAGCAGTTACGGGGACAGGGTGACAGATACGCAGTATTTT.

The rearrangement joins TRBV12-3 or TRBV12-4 to TRBJ2-5; 7 bases map to TRBD2. V gave up 5 bases and J gave up 1 base; unmatched junction bases: 7. The CDR3 totals 15 residues. This chain's CDR3 is CASSPRQRGQETQYF. CDR3 DNA sequence: TGTGCCAGCAGTCCCAGACAGCGGGGCCAAGAGACCCAGTACTTC.

The sample holds many counts of this clonotype. The chain uses TRBV7-3 and TRBJ2-1; no definite D call. Germline V gene sequence: CDR1 SGHTA, CDR2 FQGTGA. V lost 1 base, J lost 8 bases, and 9 bases lay in between. CDR3 length: 13 amino acids. The CDR3 reads CASSLIGSDEQFF. The CDR3 DNA sequence: TGTGCCAGCAGCTTAATAGGGTCGGATGAGCAGTTCTTC.

This clonotype has just a few counts. The chain recombines TRBV12-3 or TRBV12-4 with TRBJ2-1; D is possibly TRBD1 (5 bases). Trimming took off 3 bases at V and 9 bases at J, with 12 bases between the two ends. The CDR3 is 13 amino acids. The chain's CDR3 is CASSLERGIEQFF. CDR3 nucleotides: TGTGCCAGCAGTTTGGAAAGGGGTATTGAGCAGTTCTTC.

This clonotype was observed a handful of times. The gene calls are TRBV11-2 and TRBJ2-7; 7 nucleotides match TRBD2. CDR3 length: 13 residues. V shed 2 bases and J 5 bases; nucleotides not matched to a gene: 3. Germline V CDR1 and CDR2: SGHAT, FQNNGV. The CDR3 nucleotides read TGTGCCAGCAGCTTAACACGGGGGGACGAGCAGTACTTC. This sequence encodes CASSLTRGDEQYF.

The rearrangement links TRBV7-6 to TRBJ2-7, with 9 bases aligning to TRBD2. Trimming took 5 bases from V and 3 from J; bases not matched to a gene: 5. Germline loops: CDR1 SGHVS, CDR2 FNYEAQ. There are 14 residues in the CDR3. CDR3 nucleotides: TGTGCCAGCAGCCCCGGTAGCGGGAGCTACGAGCAGTACTTC. Protein: CASSPGSGSYEQYF.

Turning to this clonotype: This may be a read error: a much more frequent sequence differs by one nucleotide. The chain uses TRBV28 and TRBJ2-7; 10 bases agree with TRBD2. Germline V lookup: CDR1 MDHEN, CDR2 SYDVKM. This CDR3 comprises 15 residues. The ends lost 5 bases at V and 3 bases at J; junction bases unmatched: 7. The CDR3 sequence: CASSPGTSENYEQYF. The DNA of the CDR3 is TGTGCCAGCAGTCCCGGGACTAGCGAGAACTACGAGCAGTACTTC.

J is TRBJ2-2 and V is TRBV4-1; the D is unclear. Germline lookup yields CDR1 MGHRA and CDR2 YSYEKL. This CDR3 comprises 17 residues. The V end was cut by 2 bases, the J end by 0 bases, with 13 bases between. The CDR3 is CASSQKRTVTNTGELFF. CDR3 sequence (DNA): TGCGCCAGCAGCCAAAAGAGGACCGTAACGAACACCGGGGAGCTGTTTTTT.

Details on this clonotype: A clone one base away is much larger, so this may be a read error. The rearrangement joins TRBV18 to TRBJ2-1, with unresolved D. Germline values: CDR1 KGHSH, CDR2 LQKENI. The CDR3 consists of 13 residues. V shed 0 bases and J shed 9 bases, with 9 bases lying between them. The DNA for the CDR3 is TGTGCCAGCTCACCACCGGGGATGAGTGAGCAGTTCTTC. Translating it yields CASSPPGMSEQFF.

This clonotype has a count of ten or more. The rearrangement joins TRBV18 to TRBJ1-1; D is possibly TRBD1 (5 bases). This CDR3 contains 16 residues. Germline V gene lookup returns CDR1 KGHSH and CDR2 LQKENI. Trimming took off 0 bases at V and 1 base at J, with 12 bases between the two ends. CDR3 coding DNA: TGTGCCAGCTCACCACCTGGTAGAGGACAGAACACTGAAGCTTTCTTT. Translation: CASSPPGRGQNTEAFF.

The V and J genes are TRBV19 and TRBJ2-7; D is possibly TRBD2 (5 bases). Looked up from germline, CDR1 is LNHDA and CDR2 is SQIVND (reference sequence). The CDR3 runs 15 residues. V was trimmed by 5 bases and J by 6 bases, leaving 20 bases between them. CDR3 in DNA: TGTGCCAGTAGTCCATTGGCCACGGGGATATCCGAGCAGTACTTC. Protein sequence: CASSPLATGISEQYF.

This clonotype was observed many times. The CDR3 loop reads CASSGPSSTQYF. In nucleotides, the CDR3 is TGTGCCAGCAGCGGACCGTCCTCTACGCAGTATTTT. The gene calls are TRBV6-1 and TRBJ2-3; D unclear. Germline V CDR1 and CDR2: MNHNS, SASEGT. Deletions cut 6 bases from V and 8 bases from J, with 12 bases between. The CDR3 is 12 residues long.

In this sample, this clonotype turned up a few times. The rearrangement joins TRBV12-3 or TRBV12-4 to TRBJ2-3; the match to TRBD2 covers 7 bases. CDR3 length: 14 residues. V was clipped by 3 bases and J by 4 bases; unmatched bases: 4. DNA for the CDR3: TGTGCCAGCAGTTTGCAGGGAGGGCCAGATACGCAGTATTTT. It codes for CASSLQGGPDTQYF.

This clonotype was seen at least ten times. The chain is built from TRBV27 and TRBJ2-3; a possible D gene is TRBD2 (7 bases). The V gene's germline CDR1 is MNHEY and CDR2 SMNVEV (reference sequence). V gave up 5 bases and J gave up 5 bases, with 17 bases separating them. The CDR3 extends over 15 amino acids. The CDR3 DNA reads as TGTGCCAGCAGTCGGGCTAGCGGAGGGGGAGATACGCAGTATTTT. Translated, it gives CASSRASGGGDTQYF.

This clonotype was counted at least ten times. This chain uses TRBV11-2 with TRBJ1-1; D is unclear. The V gene lost 6 bases and the J gene lost 4 bases, with 12 bases spanning the gap. In germline, CDR1 is SGHAT, CDR2 FQNNGV. There are 13 residues in the CDR3. The CDR3 DNA follows: TGTGCCAGCAGTCTCAGCCGGCCCACTGAAGCTTTCTTT. Amino acid sequence: CASSLSRPTEAFF.

In this sample, this clonotype turned up many times. The rearrangement uses TRBV14 and TRBJ1-1; D is perhaps TRBD1 (5 bases). V gave up 2 bases and J gave up 7 bases, with 20 bases separating them. The CDR3 has 16 residues. Per germline, CDR1 SGHDN and CDR2 FVKESK. DNA of the CDR3: TGTGCCAGCAGCCAAAACGTTTGGGCAGGGATGGATGAAGCTTTCTTT. Translating gives CASSQNVWAGMDEAFF.

In this sample, this clonotype turned up many times. This chain connects TRBV3-1 to TRBJ1-1; D remains ambiguous. CDR3 length: 13 amino acids. The ends were cut back, 3 bases at V and 7 bases at J, with 12 bases in the middle. Germline assignment: CDR1 LGHDT and CDR2 YNNKEL (reference sequence). CDR3 sequence reads: CASSQTLGIEAFF. The DNA for the CDR3 is TGTGCCAGCAGCCAGACCTTAGGCATTGAAGCTTTCTTT.

This clonotype was observed at least ten times. The V gene is TRBV10-3, the J gene TRBJ2-1; 9 nucleotides line up with TRBD2. The ends lost 10 bases at V and 7 bases at J; junction bases unmatched: 8. In germline, CDR1 is ENHRY, CDR2 SYGVKD. This CDR3 contains 13 residues. The CDR3 is CATRGLAGNEQFF. The CDR3 DNA follows: TGTGCCACACGGGGGCTAGCGGGGAATGAGCAGTTCTTC.

This clonotype was counted at least ten times. The chain links TRBV20-1 to TRBJ2-3; D gene ambiguous. The V end was cut by 3 bases, the J end by 6 bases, with 19 bases between. Germline CDR1 is DFQATT and CDR2 is SNEGSKA (reference sequence). The CDR3 consists of 15 residues. The CDR3 DNA sequence: TGCAGTGCTAGTCCTGGGTCCGAAGTCGCTGATACGCAGTATTTT. The encoded protein is CSASPGSEVADTQYF.

This clonotype has ten or more counts. The rearrangement joins TRBV11-1 to TRBJ1-2; the D is unclear. This CDR3 comprises 14 residues. Germline V gene lookup returns CDR1 SGHAT and CDR2 FQDESV (reference sequence). Deletions cut 0 bases from V and 1 base from J, with 6 bases between. The DNA of the CDR3 is TGTGCCAGCAGCTTAGCGAATGTTAACTATGGCTACACCTTC. It encodes CASSLANVNYGYTF.

The sample holds many counts of this clonotype. The rearrangement links TRBV4-2 to TRBJ1-1; D is unresolved. This CDR3 contains 14 residues. Trimming stripped 1 base from V and 8 bases from J, with 14 bases between. Germline loops: CDR1 LGHNA, CDR2 YNFKEQ. The CDR3 DNA reads TGTGCCAGCAGCCAAGGAGACTCCCGCATGGAAGCTTTCTTT. This sequence encodes CASSQGDSRMEAFF.

This clonotype appeared many times. This chain connects TRBV2 to TRBJ1-4, with 9 bases identical to TRBD1. This CDR3 is built from 13 residues. The V gene end was trimmed by 7 bases and the J gene end by 7 bases; junction bases not matched to a gene: 4. CDR1 is SNHLY, CDR2 FYNNEI, per germline. The CDR3 loop reads CASKGQGGEKLFF. DNA for the CDR3: TGTGCCAGCAAGGGACAGGGAGGTGAAAAACTGTTTTTT.

This clonotype was recorded many times. The chain has TRBV6-2 or TRBV6-3 and TRBJ2-3, with TRBD1 matching 10 bases. The CDR3 runs to 17 residues. Losses at the gene ends were 2 bases for V and 2 bases for J; bases not matched to a gene: 7. The germline V gene has CDR1 MNHEY and CDR2 SVGEGT. The DNA of the CDR3 is TGTGCCAGCAGTTACCCCCTGGACAGGGGGGACACAGATACGCAGTATTTT. Translated: CASSYPLDRGDTDTQYF.

This clonotype appeared many times. The rearrangement links TRBV6-9 to TRBJ2-1, with 9 bases that match TRBD2. This CDR3 region has 18 residues. V trimming: 2 bases; J trimming: 7 bases; junction bases outside the gene matches: 15. Germline values: CDR1 MNHGY, CDR2 SVAAGI. CDR3 coding DNA: TGTGCCAGCAGTTATCGGCAGACTAGCGGAACCCTTCTTAATGAGCAGTTCTTC. Its protein product is CASSYRQTSGTLLNEQFF.

This clonotype was observed a handful of times. The rearrangement uses TRBV11-3 and TRBJ2-1; D gene ambiguous. The CDR3 extends over 11 amino acids. The V gene's germline CDR1 is SGHNT and CDR2 YENEEA. With 2 bases removed from V and 12 bases from J, the gap between germline ends came to 8 bases. CDR3 sequence (DNA): TGTGCCAGCAGCTTATCTAGTATGCAGTTCTTC. Its protein product is CASSLSSMQFF.

Ten or more counts support this clonotype. This chain uses TRBV20-1 with TRBJ2-5; 8 nucleotides line up with TRBD1. The CDR3 contains 14 residues. Per germline, CDR1 DFQATT and CDR2 SNEGSKA (reference sequence). V gave up 5 bases and J gave up 1 base; unmatched junction bases: 6. In DNA, the CDR3 is TGCAGTGCTTCGATTGGGACAGGCCAAGAGACCCAGTACTTC. It specifies CSASIGTGQETQYF.

This clonotype came up many times. V usage is TRBV20-1 and J usage is TRBJ2-1, with TRBD2 matching over 9 bases. The J segment lost 7 bases and the V segment lost 6 bases, leaving 10 bases of the junction unmatched. Germline V gene data show CDR1 as DFQATT and CDR2 as SNEGSKA (reference sequence). The CDR3 consists of 14 residues. The CDR3 DNA reads as TGCAGTGCCCCCCGAAAGGGACTAGCAAATGAGCAGTTCTTC. This gives the protein CSAPRKGLANEQFF.

This clonotype has a count of ten or more. The chain couples TRBV15 to TRBJ1-3; tentative D call: TRBD1 (5 bases). V lost 3 bases and J 1 base, leaving 7 bases between the germline ends. This CDR3 region has 14 residues. Looked up from germline, CDR1 is LNHNV and CDR2 is YYDKDF (reference sequence). The CDR3: CATSSYRSGNTIYF. In DNA, the CDR3 is TGTGCCACCAGCAGCTACAGGTCTGGAAACACCATATATTTT.

This clonotype was recorded a few times. CDR3 DNA sequence: TGCGCCAGCAGCACCGGGGGGCCGGAGAATGAGCAGTTCTTC. Residues: CASSTGGPENEQFF. The chain couples TRBV5-1 to TRBJ2-1; maybe TRBD2 (7 bases). Trimming shortened V by 4 bases and J by 7 bases, and 15 bases separated the two germline ends. This CDR3 is built from 14 residues. CDR1 is SGHRS and CDR2 is YFSETQ in the germline V gene.

This clonotype was observed many times. This rearrangement joins TRBV6-1 to TRBJ2-3; D unclear. The length of the CDR3 is 12 residues. CDR1 and CDR2 (germline): MNHNS, SASEGT. Trimming took 3 bases from V and 11 from J, leaving 12 bases between them. The CDR3 coding sequence is TGTGCCAGCAGTGAGGACCGGAGCCTGCAGTATTTT. It yields the protein CASSEDRSLQYF.

This clonotype was seen ten or more times. The chain has TRBV2 and TRBJ1-1, with TRBD1 matching over 7 bases. Germline V gene lookup returns CDR1 SNHLY and CDR2 FYNNEI. J lost 5 bases, V lost 3 bases, and 6 bases had no gene match. The CDR3 sequence is 14 residues long. CDR3 sequence: CASSDEGAVTEAFF. CDR3 bases: TGTGCCAGCAGTGACGAGGGGGCAGTTACTGAAGCTTTCTTT.

This clonotype was observed many times. This sequence joins TRBV12-3 or TRBV12-4 and TRBJ1-2; a weak D match, TRBD1 (6 bases). CDR3 size: 15 residues. The germline V and J ends were trimmed by 6 bases and 1 base, with 15 bases remaining between them. CDR3 in DNA: TGTGCCAGCAGGAGCCGGGACACCATTAACTATGGCTACACCTTC. This gives the protein CASRSRDTINYGYTF.